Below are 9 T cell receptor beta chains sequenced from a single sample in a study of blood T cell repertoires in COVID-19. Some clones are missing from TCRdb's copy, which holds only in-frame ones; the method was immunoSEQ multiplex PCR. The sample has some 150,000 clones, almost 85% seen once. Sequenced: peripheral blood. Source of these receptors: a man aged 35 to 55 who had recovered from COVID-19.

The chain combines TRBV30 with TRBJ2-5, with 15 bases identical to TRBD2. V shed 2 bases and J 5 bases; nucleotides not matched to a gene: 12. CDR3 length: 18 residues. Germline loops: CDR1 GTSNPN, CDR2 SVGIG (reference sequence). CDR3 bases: TGTGCCTGGAGTATCGAACTGGGACTAGCGGGAGGTAGGGAGACCCAGTACTTC. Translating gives CAWSIELGLAGGRETQYF.

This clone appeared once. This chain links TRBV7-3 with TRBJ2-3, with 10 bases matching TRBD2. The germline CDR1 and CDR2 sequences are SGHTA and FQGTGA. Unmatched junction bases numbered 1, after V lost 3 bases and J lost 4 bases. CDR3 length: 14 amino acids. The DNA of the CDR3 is TGTGCCAGCAGCTTCAGCGGGGGGGCAGATACGCAGTATTTT. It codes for CASSFSGGADTQYF. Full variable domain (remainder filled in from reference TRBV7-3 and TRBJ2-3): GAGVSQTPSNKVTEKGKYVELRCDPISGHTALYWYRQSLGQGPEFLIYFQGTGAADDSGLPNDRFFAVRPEGSVSTLKIQRTERGDSAVYLCASSFSGGADTQYFGPGTRLTVL.

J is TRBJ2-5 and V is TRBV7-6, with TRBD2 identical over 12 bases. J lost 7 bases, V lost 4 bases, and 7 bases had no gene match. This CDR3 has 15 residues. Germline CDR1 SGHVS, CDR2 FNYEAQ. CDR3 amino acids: CASSYSSSGGATQYF. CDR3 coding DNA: TGTGCCAGCAGCTATTCCTCTAGCGGGGGGGCGACCCAGTACTTC.

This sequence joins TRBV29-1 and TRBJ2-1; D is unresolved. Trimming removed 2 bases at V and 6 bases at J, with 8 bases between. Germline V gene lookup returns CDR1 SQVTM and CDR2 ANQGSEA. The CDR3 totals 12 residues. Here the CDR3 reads CSVEREVNEQFF. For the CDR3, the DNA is TGCAGCGTTGAACGTGAGGTCAATGAGCAGTTCTTC.

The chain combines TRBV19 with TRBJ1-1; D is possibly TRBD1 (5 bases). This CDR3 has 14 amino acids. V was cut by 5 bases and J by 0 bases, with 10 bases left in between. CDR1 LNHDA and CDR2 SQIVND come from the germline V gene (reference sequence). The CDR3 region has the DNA TGTGCCAGTAGTTGGGACTTAGTGAACACTGAAGCTTTCTTT. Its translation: CASSWDLVNTEAFF.

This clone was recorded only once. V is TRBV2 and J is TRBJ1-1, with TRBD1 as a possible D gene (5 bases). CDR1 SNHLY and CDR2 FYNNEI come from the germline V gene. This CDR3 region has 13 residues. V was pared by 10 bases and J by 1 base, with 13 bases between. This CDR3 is CANQTESNTEAFF. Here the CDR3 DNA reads TGTGCCAACCAGACAGAATCGAACACTGAAGCTTTCTTT.

In nucleotides, the CDR3 is TGTGCCTGGAGTAGGCACGCGGATGGCTACACCTTC. It yields the protein CAWSRHADGYTF. The chain recombines TRBV30 with TRBJ1-2; unclear D gene. Trimming cost V 2 bases and J 6 bases, with 10 bases left between them. Germline V gives CDR1 GTSNPN, CDR2 SVGIG (reference sequence). CDR3 length: 12 amino acids.

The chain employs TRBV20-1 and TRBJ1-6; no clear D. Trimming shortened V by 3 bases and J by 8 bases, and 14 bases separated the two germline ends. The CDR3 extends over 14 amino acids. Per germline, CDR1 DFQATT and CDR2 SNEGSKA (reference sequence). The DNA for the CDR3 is TGCAGTGCTAGTTCAGAAGCGCGGGATTCACCCCTCCACTTT. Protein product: CSASSEARDSPLHF.

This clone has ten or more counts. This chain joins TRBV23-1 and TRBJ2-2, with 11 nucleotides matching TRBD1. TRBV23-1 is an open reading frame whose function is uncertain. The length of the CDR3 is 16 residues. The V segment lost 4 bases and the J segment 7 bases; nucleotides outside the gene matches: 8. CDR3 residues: CASSPLDRGRVGELFF. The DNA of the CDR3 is TGCGCCAGCAGTCCCCTGGACAGGGGGCGCGTCGGGGAGCTGTTTTTT.